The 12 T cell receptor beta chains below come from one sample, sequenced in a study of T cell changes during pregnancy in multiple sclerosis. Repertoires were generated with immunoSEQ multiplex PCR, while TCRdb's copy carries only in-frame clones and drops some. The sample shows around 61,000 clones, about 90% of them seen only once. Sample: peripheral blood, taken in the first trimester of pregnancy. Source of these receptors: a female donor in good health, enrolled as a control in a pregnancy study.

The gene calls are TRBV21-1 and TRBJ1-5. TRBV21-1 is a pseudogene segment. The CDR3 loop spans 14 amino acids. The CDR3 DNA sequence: TGTGCCAGCAGCAAGGGGGGATGTAATCAGCCCCAGCATTTT. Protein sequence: CASSKGGCNQPQHF.

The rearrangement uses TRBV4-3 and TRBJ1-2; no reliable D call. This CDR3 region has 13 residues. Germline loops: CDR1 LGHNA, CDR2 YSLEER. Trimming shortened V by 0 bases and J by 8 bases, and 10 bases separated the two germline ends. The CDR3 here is CASSQDPREGYTF. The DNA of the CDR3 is TGCGCCAGCAGCCAAGATCCTCGGGAGGGCTACACCTTC.

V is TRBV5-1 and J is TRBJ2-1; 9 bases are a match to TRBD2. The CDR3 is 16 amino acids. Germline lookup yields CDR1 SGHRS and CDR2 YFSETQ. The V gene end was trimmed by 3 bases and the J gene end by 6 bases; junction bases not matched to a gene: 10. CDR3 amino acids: CASSSQSSGVTNEQFF. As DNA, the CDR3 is TGCGCCAGCAGCTCCCAGTCTAGCGGGGTTACCAATGAGCAGTTCTTC.

Written as DNA, the CDR3 is TGTGCCAGCAGTTACCAAGGACAGGGCGGTGGCTACACCTTC. Its protein product is CASSYQGQGGGYTF. V is TRBV6-5 and J is TRBJ1-2; 8 bases fit TRBD1. This CDR3 region has 14 residues. Germline V gene sequence: CDR1 MNHEY, CDR2 SVGAGI. Trimming took 2 bases from V and 7 from J; bases not matched to a gene: 6.

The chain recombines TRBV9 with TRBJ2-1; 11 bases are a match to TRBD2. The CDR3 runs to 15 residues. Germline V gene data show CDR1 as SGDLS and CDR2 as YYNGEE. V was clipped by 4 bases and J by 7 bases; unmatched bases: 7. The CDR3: CASSTLAGGPNEQFF. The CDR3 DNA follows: TGTGCCAGCAGCACTCTAGCGGGGGGACCAAATGAGCAGTTCTTC.

The CDR3 nucleotides read TGTGCCAGCAGCTCATTAGCGGGGGTCGTGAACGAGCAGTACTTC. This encodes CASSSLAGVVNEQYF. The chain employs TRBV27 and TRBJ2-7, with 9 bases aligning to TRBD2. The trim removed 6 bases at V and 5 bases at J, leaving 11 bases unmatched. CDR3 size: 15 residues. The germline gives CDR1 MNHEY, CDR2 SMNVEV (reference sequence).

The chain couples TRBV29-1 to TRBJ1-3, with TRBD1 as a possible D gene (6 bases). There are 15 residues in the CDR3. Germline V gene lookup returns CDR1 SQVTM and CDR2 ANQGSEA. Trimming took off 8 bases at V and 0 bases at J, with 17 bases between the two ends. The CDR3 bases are TGCAGCCTCCGGGACACCGTCCCCTCTGGAAACACCATATATTTT. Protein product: CSLRDTVPSGNTIYF.

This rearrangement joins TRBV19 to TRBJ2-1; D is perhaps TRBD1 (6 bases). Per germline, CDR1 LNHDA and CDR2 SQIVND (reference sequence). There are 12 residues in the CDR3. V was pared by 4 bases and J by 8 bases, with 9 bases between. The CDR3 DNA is TGTGCCAGTAGTACAGGGGTCGATGAGCAGTTCTTC. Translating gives CASSTGVDEQFF.

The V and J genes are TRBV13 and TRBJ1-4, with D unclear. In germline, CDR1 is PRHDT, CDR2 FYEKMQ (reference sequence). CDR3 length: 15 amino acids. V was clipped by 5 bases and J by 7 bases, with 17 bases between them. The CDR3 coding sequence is TGTGCCAGCAGCCCCCGGACGGAGGGAGGTGAAAAACTGTTTTTT. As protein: CASSPRTEGGEKLFF.

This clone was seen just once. DNA of the CDR3: TGCAGCGTTGAGAAGCGGGCTGGCACTGAAGCTTTCTTT. It yields the protein CSVEKRAGTEAFF. The chain links TRBV29-1 to TRBJ1-1; D remains ambiguous. V was pared by 3 bases and J by 4 bases, with 12 bases between. Germline-derived CDR1 and CDR2 are SQVTM and ANQGSEA. CDR3 length equals 13 residues.

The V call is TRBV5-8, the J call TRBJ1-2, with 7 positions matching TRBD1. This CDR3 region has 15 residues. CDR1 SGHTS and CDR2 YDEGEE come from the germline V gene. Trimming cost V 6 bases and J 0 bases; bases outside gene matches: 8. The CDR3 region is CASTILTGTNYGYTF. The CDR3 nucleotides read TGTGCCAGCACCATTCTGACAGGGACTAACTATGGCTACACCTTC.

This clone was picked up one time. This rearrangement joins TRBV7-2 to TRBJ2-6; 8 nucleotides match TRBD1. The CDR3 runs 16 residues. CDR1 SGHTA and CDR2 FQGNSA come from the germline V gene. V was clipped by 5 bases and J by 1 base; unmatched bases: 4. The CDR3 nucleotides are TGTGCCAGCAGCCCGAGGACAGGGTCTGGGGCCAACGTCCTGACTTTC. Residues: CASSPRTGSGANVLTF.